The 22 T cell receptor beta chains below all came from one sample that was sequenced in a study of T cell responses to AZD1222 COVID-19 vaccine. Clones were read by immunoSEQ multiplex PCR, and TCRdb kept only the in-frame ones, dropping some. The sample has about 54,000 clones, roughly 90% seen once. This material consisted of peripheral blood, taken on day 0 of AZD1222 vaccination. The source of these receptors is an adult in good health.

This rearrangement joins TRBV7-2 to TRBJ1-2; 9 positions match TRBD1. CDR1 SGHTA and CDR2 FQGNSA come from the germline V gene. This CDR3 comprises 16 residues. Trimming at V came to 1 base and at J to 8 bases, leaving 11 bases not matched to a gene. DNA of the CDR3: TGTGCCAGCAGCTTAGGGAGAACAGGGGGCGTGAGGGGCTACACCTTC. Its protein product is CASSLGRTGGVRGYTF.

The V and J genes are TRBV30 and TRBJ1-1; D may be TRBD1 (6 bases). The CDR3 runs to 15 residues. Trimming took off 2 bases at V and 0 bases at J, with 13 bases between the two ends. CDR1 GTSNPN and CDR2 SVGIG come from the germline V gene (reference sequence). CDR3 sequence reads: CAWSRRGHLNTEAFF. The CDR3 DNA reads as TGTGCCTGGAGTCGAAGGGGACACCTGAACACTGAAGCTTTCTTT.

The chain couples TRBV7-3 to TRBJ2-7; TRBD1 agrees at 10 bases. Trimming cost V 5 bases and J 5 bases; bases outside gene matches: 6. The CDR3 sequence is 14 residues long. Germline V gene data show CDR1 as SGHTA and CDR2 as FQGTGA. CDR3 DNA sequence: TGTGCCAGCAGCGCCGACAGGGGGCTAAACGAGCAGTACTTC. The encoded protein is CASSADRGLNEQYF.

The genes are TRBV6-5 and TRBJ1-1, with unresolved D. Germline V gene data show CDR1 as MNHEY and CDR2 as SVGAGI. The CDR3 length is 14 residues. The germline V and J ends were trimmed by 6 bases and 0 bases, with 11 bases remaining between them. CDR3 sequence reads: CASRETHMNTEAFF. CDR3 DNA: TGTGCCAGCAGGGAGACACACATGAACACTGAAGCTTTCTTT.

This chain connects TRBV15 to TRBJ2-3; a weak D match, TRBD2 (5 bases). The CDR3 sequence is 15 residues long. Trimming removed 5 bases from V and 2 bases from J, with 14 bases in between. The V gene's germline CDR1 is LNHNV and CDR2 YYDKDF (reference sequence). This CDR3 reads CATSGRERTTDTQYF. CDR3 nucleotide sequence: TGTGCCACCAGCGGAAGAGAGCGGACCACAGATACGCAGTATTTT.

The chain recombines TRBV28 with TRBJ2-3; no definite D call. Germline V gene lookup returns CDR1 MDHEN and CDR2 SYDVKM. This CDR3 contains 15 residues. Between the trimmed V and J ends, which lost 6 bases and 6 bases, there was a span of 19 bases. CDR3 in DNA: TGTGCCAGCAGGGTCCTATCTCCACTTTTGGATACGCAGTATTTT. Protein product: CASRVLSPLLDTQYF.

The table lists this clone with a count of one. This chain connects TRBV6-5 to TRBJ1-1; D unclear. CDR3 size: 13 residues. Germline V gene sequence: CDR1 MNHEY, CDR2 SVGAGI. Trimming left V 2 bases short and J 3 bases short, with 7 bases between. CDR3 residues: CASSYGLHTEAFF. DNA of the CDR3: TGTGCCAGCAGTTACGGGCTCCACACTGAAGCTTTCTTT.

The sample holds a few counts of this clone. The V and J genes are TRBV5-4 and TRBJ2-1, with a possible D match to TRBD2 (6 bases). Germline V gene data show CDR1 as SGHNT and CDR2 as YYREEE (reference sequence). CDR3 size: 15 residues. With 2 bases removed from V and 0 bases from J, the gap between germline ends came to 9 bases. The DNA of the CDR3 is TGTGCCAGCAGCTTCGGGACTGCCTCCTACAATGAGCAGTTCTTC. It yields the protein CASSFGTASYNEQFF. Full variable domain (outside the CDR3, taken from reference TRBV5-4 and TRBJ2-1): ETGVTQSPTHLIKTRGQQVTLRCSSQSGHNTVSWYQQALGQGPQFIFQYYREEENGRGNFPPRFSGLQFPNYSSELNVNALELDDSALYLCASSFGTASYNEQFFGPGTRLTVL.

The gene calls are TRBV9 and TRBJ2-3; 10 bases are a match to TRBD2. There are 19 residues in the CDR3. The germline gives CDR1 SGDLS, CDR2 YYNGEE. Unmatched junction bases numbered 14, after V lost 3 bases and J lost 1 base. Here the CDR3 DNA reads TGTGCCAGCAGCGCCCGAGTAGCGGGAGGAGGTCCCCGCACAGATACGCAGTATTTT. Translated, it gives CASSARVAGGGPRTDTQYF.

The chain links TRBV18 to TRBJ1-2; D is perhaps TRBD1 (5 bases). Germline CDR1 KGHSH, CDR2 LQKENI. The CDR3 length is 16 residues. Trimming left V 6 bases short and J 3 bases short, with 20 bases between. CDR3 sequence reads: CASSLAPQAKDYGYTF. CDR3 sequence (DNA): TGTGCCAGCTCTCTCGCCCCACAGGCGAAAGACTATGGCTACACCTTC.

The V call is TRBV10-3, the J call TRBJ2-3; the D call may be TRBD1 or TRBD2 (5 bases each). The ends were cut back, 6 bases at V and 2 bases at J, with 18 bases in the middle. The CDR3 is 16 amino acids. The germline gives CDR1 ENHRY, CDR2 SYGVKD. The CDR3, as DNA: TGTGCCATCAGCGCCGGGGCGGATCGTGCCACAGATACGCAGTATTTT. As protein: CAISAGADRATDTQYF.

This rearrangement joins TRBV28 to TRBJ2-7, with D tentatively TRBD2 (5 bases). Germline V lookup: CDR1 MDHEN, CDR2 SYDVKM. Trimming removed 6 bases from V and 2 bases from J, with 11 bases in between. The CDR3 has 13 amino acids. The DNA of the CDR3 is TGTGCCAGCAGCCTGAGCGGTCCCTACGAGCAGTACTTC. It translates to CASSLSGPYEQYF.

This clone was counted a single time. This chain joins TRBV7-3 and TRBJ2-3, with 7 bases aligning to TRBD1. Germline lookup yields CDR1 SGHTA and CDR2 FQGTGA. The length of the CDR3 is 16 residues. Trimming removed 5 bases from V and 2 bases from J; junction bases left unmatched: 10. The CDR3 sequence: CASSVDRRSSTDTQYF. Written as DNA, the CDR3 is TGTGCCAGCAGCGTGGACAGGAGATCCTCCACAGATACGCAGTATTTT.

The chain carries TRBV7-2 and TRBJ2-7, with TRBD1 matching 7 bases. CDR3 length: 17 residues. Trimming removed 3 bases from V and 3 bases from J; junction bases left unmatched: 14. Germline CDR1 reads SGHTA; CDR2 reads FQGNSA. In DNA, the CDR3 is TGTGCCAGCAGCTTTAGATCCCCCGACAGGGAGAGCTACGAGCAGTACTTC. Translation gives CASSFRSPDRESYEQYF.

The rearrangement links TRBV6-5 to TRBJ2-2; the D call may be TRBD1 or TRBD2 (6 bases each). The CDR3 is made up of 14 amino acids. Per germline, CDR1 MNHEY and CDR2 SVGAGI. V was trimmed by 7 bases and J by 5 bases, leaving 14 bases between them. The chain's CDR3 is CASIAGQGTGELFF. Written as DNA, the CDR3 is TGTGCCAGCATCGCGGGACAAGGAACCGGGGAGCTGTTTTTT.

The chain uses TRBV3-1 (or the pseudogene TRBV3-2) and TRBJ1-3, with unresolved D. CDR3 size: 13 residues. Trimming pared 4 bases from V and 4 bases from J, leaving 8 bases between. Germline V CDR1 and CDR2: LGHDT, YNNKEL (reference sequence). CDR3 loop: CASSPSTGNTIYF. CDR3 nucleotide sequence: TGTGCCAGCAGCCCTTCGACAGGAAACACCATATATTTT.

This clone was detected once. The rearrangement links TRBV6-6 to TRBJ2-3; 7 bases match TRBD1. This CDR3 is built from 12 residues. Germline-derived CDR1 and CDR2 are MNHNY and SVGAGI (reference sequence). The ends lost 5 bases at V and 8 bases at J; junction bases unmatched: 4. The CDR3 region has the DNA TGTGCCAGCAGTCCTCCAGGGGGTACGCAGTATTTT. It encodes CASSPPGGTQYF.

V gene TRBV7-3 combines with J gene TRBJ1-5, with 8 bases aligning to TRBD1. Looked up from germline, CDR1 is SGHTA and CDR2 is FQGTGA. V dropped 5 bases and J dropped 8; count of bases not matched to a gene: 8. The CDR3 length is 14 residues. CDR3 sequence reads: CASSLQGGVEPQHF. CDR3 bases: TGTGCCAGCAGCCTACAGGGGGGTGTTGAGCCCCAGCATTTT.

This chain connects TRBV18 to TRBJ2-7; 14 bases are shared with TRBD2. This CDR3 region has 16 residues. After removal of 3 bases from V and 6 bases from J, the junction contained 7 bases not matched to a gene. Per the germline V gene, CDR1 is KGHSH and CDR2 is LQKENI. The CDR3 DNA reads TGTGCCAGCTCACCTTATGCCGGGACTAGCGGGAGCGAGCAGTACTTC. It translates to CASSPYAGTSGSEQYF.

The chain combines TRBV5-1 with TRBJ2-2; TRBD1 might be the D (5 bases). Germline CDR1 SGHRS, CDR2 YFSETQ. CDR3 length equals 14 residues. Trimming removed 6 bases from V and 0 bases from J, with 9 bases in between. CDR3 DNA sequence: TGCGCCAGCAAAGGGGCGCCGAACACCGGGGAGCTGTTTTTT. Translated: CASKGAPNTGELFF.

The J gene is TRBJ2-7, the V gene TRBV4-1; 8 positions agree with TRBD1. Germline V gene data show CDR1 as MGHRA and CDR2 as YSYEKL. V lost 3 bases to trimming and J lost 6 bases; unmatched junction nucleotides: 13. This CDR3 is built from 16 residues. The CDR3 is CASSHNSGQGYREQYF. The DNA for the CDR3 is TGCGCCAGCAGCCATAATAGTGGACAGGGATATCGCGAGCAGTACTTC.

The V gene is TRBV30, the J gene TRBJ1-1; D call uncertain. V lost 2 bases and J lost 0, with 10 bases in between. CDR3 size: 14 residues. CDR1 is GTSNPN, CDR2 SVGIG, per germline (reference sequence). The CDR3 DNA is TGTGCCTGGAGTACCGGACGGCTGAACACTGAAGCTTTCTTT. This codes for CAWSTGRLNTEAFF.